Listed here are 24 T cell receptor beta chains from one sample, sequenced in a study of blood T cell repertoires in COVID-19. Generated by immunoSEQ multiplex PCR, the TCRdb table keeps only in-frame clones and is missing some. The sample includes 90,000 to 120,000 clones, more than 80% seen only once; the top ten take 4% to 6%. The sample comprised peripheral blood. The receptors were sampled from a man between 40 and 49 years old with active or convalescent COVID-19.

The chain employs TRBV19 and TRBJ2-1; no clear D. Trimming cost V 1 base and J 2 bases, with 9 bases left between them. CDR3 length equals 15 residues. Germline V gene lookup returns CDR1 LNHDA and CDR2 SQIVND (reference sequence). The CDR3 here is CASSIGGSTYNEQFF. The CDR3 bases are TGTGCCAGTAGTATAGGAGGCAGCACCTACAATGAGCAGTTCTTC.

The rearrangement joins TRBV30 to TRBJ1-6, with 9 bases lining up with TRBD1. After removal of 1 base from V and 5 bases from J, the junction contained 3 bases not matched to a gene. The CDR3 has 15 residues. Germline V gene sequence: CDR1 GTSNPN, CDR2 SVGIG (reference sequence). The CDR3 sequence: CAWSARDRDNSPLHF. For the CDR3, the DNA is TGTGCCTGGAGTGCCCGGGACAGGGATAATTCACCCCTCCACTTT.

This chain uses TRBV7-9 with TRBJ1-1; possible D gene TRBD1, 5 bases. Germline-derived CDR1 and CDR2 are SEHNR and FQNEAQ (reference sequence). The CDR3 runs to 15 residues. Trimming removed 1 base at V and 0 bases at J, with 9 bases between. The CDR3 is CASSLERTMNTEAFF. The CDR3 bases are TGTGCCAGCAGCTTAGAAAGGACAATGAACACTGAAGCTTTCTTT.

This clone was counted once. The chain is built from TRBV28 and TRBJ2-3; the D gene is possibly TRBD1 (6 bases). CDR3 size: 12 residues. Germline CDR1 MDHEN, CDR2 SYDVKM. Here the CDR3 reads CVSRQGTDTQYF. DNA for the CDR3: TGTGTATCTCGGCAGGGGACAGATACGCAGTATTTT.

The chain combines TRBV28 with TRBJ1-4; tentative D call: TRBD1 (6 bases). CDR3 size: 14 residues. Germline V gives CDR1 MDHEN, CDR2 SYDVKM. V lost 6 bases to trimming and J lost 6 bases, with 14 bases between them. The CDR3 region is CASRPQGWDEKLFF. In DNA, the CDR3 is TGTGCCAGCAGGCCCCAGGGGTGGGATGAAAAACTGTTTTTT. The entire variable domain, with the rest obtained from reference TRBV28 and TRBJ1-4, is as follows: DVKVTQSSRYLVKRTGEKVFLECVQDMDHENMFWYRQDPGLGLRLIYFSYDVKMKEKGDIPEGYSVSREKKERFSLILESASTNQTSMYLCASRPQGWDEKLFFGSGTQLSVL.

The chain links TRBV4-1 to TRBJ1-5; 9 bases match TRBD1. V lost 3 bases, J lost 2 bases, and 11 bases stayed unmatched. This CDR3 region has 18 residues. Germline V gene sequence: CDR1 MGHRA, CDR2 YSYEKL. CDR3 nucleotide sequence: TGCGCCAGCAGCCACGAGTTGGGACAGGGCTTTGGCAATCAGCCCCAGCATTTT. Translating it yields CASSHELGQGFGNQPQHF.

This clone was observed a handful of times. V is TRBV14 and J is TRBJ2-5; TRBD1 agrees at 7 bases. Germline CDR1 reads SGHDN; CDR2 reads FVKESK. The CDR3 is 13 residues long. Trimming at V came to 5 bases and at J to 4 bases, leaving 4 bases not matched to a gene. The CDR3 DNA is TGTGCCAGCAGCGTGTGGGACAGAGAGACCCAGTACTTC. Its protein is CASSVWDRETQYF.

This clone occurred many times. V usage is TRBV28 and J usage is TRBJ2-7, with TRBD2 identical over 9 bases. V lost 6 bases and J lost 2; bases outside the gene matches: 11. This CDR3 has 16 amino acids. Germline CDR1 and CDR2: MDHEN and SYDVKM. The CDR3 bases are TGTGCCAGCAGCTCGCCCGCCAGCGGGAGGCCCTACGAGCAGTACTTC. Translating gives CASSSPASGRPYEQYF.

The V and J genes are TRBV7-3 and TRBJ1-6; no clear D gene. Germline lookup yields CDR1 SGHTA and CDR2 FQGTGA. CDR3 length: 13 residues. Trimming left V 5 bases short and J 4 bases short, with 6 bases between. The CDR3 spells CASSEGYNSPLHF. The CDR3 nucleotides are TGTGCCAGCAGCGAGGGTTATAATTCACCCCTCCACTTT.

This chain connects TRBV14 to TRBJ2-7; maybe TRBD2 (5 bases). CDR1 and CDR2 from the germline V gene are SGHDN and FVKESK. The CDR3 length is 15 residues. Deletions cut 0 bases from V and 6 bases from J, with 15 bases between. CDR3: CASSQESGLLSEQYF. The CDR3 bases are TGTGCCAGCAGCCAAGAGAGCGGACTCCTTAGCGAGCAGTACTTC.

The chain joins TRBV6-4 to TRBJ2-3, with a tentative D call TRBD1 (5 bases). The V end was cut by 2 bases, the J end by 0 bases, with 6 bases between. Germline V gene lookup returns CDR1 MRHNA and CDR2 SNTAGT. CDR3 size: 14 residues. The CDR3: CASSDDSSTDTQYF. The CDR3 coding sequence is TGTGCCAGCAGTGACGACAGTAGCACAGATACGCAGTATTTT.

The genes are TRBV6-2 or TRBV6-3 and TRBJ2-2, with 9 bases aligning to TRBD2. The CDR3 runs 16 residues. CDR1 and CDR2 (germline): MNHEY, SVGEGT. With V trimmed by 6 bases and J by 2 bases, 7 bases remained unmatched. The CDR3 spells CASSELAGRNTGELFF. CDR3 coding DNA: TGTGCCAGCAGCGAGCTAGCGGGGCGAAACACCGGGGAGCTGTTTTTT.

The V call is TRBV29-1, the J call TRBJ1-2; perhaps TRBD1 as D (6 bases). Germline CDR1 SQVTM, CDR2 ANQGSEA. The CDR3 covers 16 residues. V gave up 0 bases and J gave up 5 bases, with 19 bases separating them. This CDR3 is CSVEDPEQGLWYGYTF. The CDR3 DNA follows: TGCAGCGTTGAAGATCCAGAACAGGGTCTGTGGTATGGCTACACCTTC.

This chain connects TRBV6-6 to TRBJ1-2; no firm D call. CDR3 length equals 15 residues. Germline loops: CDR1 MNHNY, CDR2 SVGAGI (reference sequence). V dropped 2 bases and J dropped 0 bases, with 10 bases sitting between them. The CDR3 bases are TGTGCCAGCAGTTACCGGTCAACGACTAACTATGGCTACACCTTC. Protein product: CASSYRSTTNYGYTF.

V usage is TRBV28 and J usage is TRBJ2-7; no clear D gene. V was trimmed by 5 bases and J by 0 bases, leaving 11 bases between them. The CDR3 runs to 14 residues. Germline CDR1 reads MDHEN; CDR2 reads SYDVKM. The CDR3 DNA reads as TGTGCCAGCAGTGCCGTCCTGAGCTCCTACGAGCAGTACTTC. Amino acids: CASSAVLSSYEQYF.

This clone showed up just once. DNA for the CDR3: TGTGCCAGCAGTAGCGGGAGTCCCACCTACGAGCAGTACTTC. This translates into CASSSGSPTYEQYF. The rearrangement links TRBV21-1 to TRBJ2-7; the D segment call TRBD2 is taken from the table without a DNA check. TRBV21-1 corresponds to a pseudogene. This CDR3 region has 14 residues.

This rearrangement joins TRBV29-1 to TRBJ2-2; D not certain. V lost 4 bases to trimming and J lost 6 bases, with 3 bases between them. This CDR3 has 10 amino acids. Germline V gene sequence: CDR1 SQVTM, CDR2 ANQGSEA. The CDR3, as DNA: TGCAGCGTTGTAGCCGGGGAGCTGTTTTTT. As protein: CSVVAGELFF.

The CDR3 here is CASSAGQGHGDNSPLHF. The CDR3 DNA reads TGTGCCAGCAGTGCCGGACAGGGCCACGGAGATAATTCACCCCTCCACTTT. The rearrangement uses TRBV2 and TRBJ1-6, with 8 bases aligning to TRBD1. The V gene end was trimmed by 4 bases and the J gene end by 5 bases; junction bases not matched to a gene: 10. Germline V gene sequence: CDR1 SNHLY, CDR2 FYNNEI. The CDR3 spans 17 residues.

This clone was seen more than once but under ten times. The chain recombines TRBV12-3 or TRBV12-4 with TRBJ2-7, with D perhaps TRBD2 (5 bases). The V end lost 5 bases, the J end lost 1 base, and 9 bases lay between the germline ends. The CDR3 has 13 residues. CDR3 nucleotides: TGTGCCAGCAGTCCACCGGGGTCCTACGAGCAGTACTTC. Amino acids: CASSPPGSYEQYF.

The sample holds one count of this clone. This sequence joins TRBV4-3 and TRBJ1-1, with D possibly TRBD1 on 5 matching bases. This CDR3 has 16 residues. The V end lost 0 bases, the J end lost 0 bases, and 11 bases lay between the germline ends. Germline V gene lookup returns CDR1 LGHNA and CDR2 YSLEER. The CDR3 spells CASSQDTGVVNTEAFF. CDR3 DNA sequence: TGCGCCAGCAGCCAAGACACAGGAGTCGTGAACACTGAAGCTTTCTTT.

The rearrangement links TRBV29-1 to TRBJ1-2; 9 bases fit TRBD1. Per the germline V gene, CDR1 is SQVTM and CDR2 is ANQGSEA. The CDR3 covers 15 residues. Trimming at V came to 5 bases and at J to 7 bases, leaving 14 bases not matched to a gene. This chain's CDR3 is CSVTRDRDEQGGYTF. CDR3 in DNA: TGCAGCGTTACCCGGGACAGGGACGAGCAGGGTGGCTACACCTTC.

The chain recombines TRBV5-1 with TRBJ2-1, with 7 bases aligning to TRBD2. After removal of 2 bases from V and 3 bases from J, the junction contained 14 bases not matched to a gene. The CDR3 totals 18 residues. Germline lookup yields CDR1 SGHRS and CDR2 YFSETQ. The CDR3 sequence is CASSLGLAEAEGYNEQFF. The CDR3 coding sequence is TGCGCCAGCAGCTTAGGTCTAGCGGAAGCAGAGGGCTACAATGAGCAGTTCTTC.

The chain recombines TRBV6-1 with TRBJ1-4; 10 nucleotides match TRBD1. The CDR3 is 16 residues long. Germline-derived CDR1 and CDR2 are MNHNS and SASEGT. With 2 bases clipped from V and 12 bases from J, the junction kept 12 bases outside the gene matches. CDR3: CASSEMIGTGVTELFF. The DNA for the CDR3 is TGTGCCAGCAGTGAAATGATTGGGACAGGGGTAACGGAACTGTTTTTT.

The rearrangement links TRBV3-1 (or the pseudogene TRBV3-2) to TRBJ1-5; D call uncertain. Germline CDR1 and CDR2: LGHDT and YNNKEL (reference sequence). The V gene lost 1 base and the J gene lost 3 bases, with 7 bases spanning the gap. The CDR3 extends over 14 amino acids. The CDR3 nucleotides read TGTGCCAGCAGCCAAGGGCAGAACAATCAGCCCCAGCATTTT. This encodes CASSQGQNNQPQHF.